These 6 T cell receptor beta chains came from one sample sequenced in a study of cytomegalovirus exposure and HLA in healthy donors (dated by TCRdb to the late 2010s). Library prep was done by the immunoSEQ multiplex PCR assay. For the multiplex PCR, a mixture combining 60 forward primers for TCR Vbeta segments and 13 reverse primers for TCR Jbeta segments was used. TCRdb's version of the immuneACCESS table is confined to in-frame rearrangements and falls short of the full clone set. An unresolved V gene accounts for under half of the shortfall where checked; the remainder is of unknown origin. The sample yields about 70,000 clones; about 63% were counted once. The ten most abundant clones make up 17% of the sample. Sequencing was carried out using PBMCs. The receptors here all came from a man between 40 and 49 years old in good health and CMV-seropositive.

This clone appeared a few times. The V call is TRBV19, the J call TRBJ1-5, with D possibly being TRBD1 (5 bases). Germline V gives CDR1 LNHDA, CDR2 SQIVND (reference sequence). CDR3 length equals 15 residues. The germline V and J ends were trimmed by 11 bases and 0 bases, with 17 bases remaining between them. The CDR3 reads CAWSRGPGSNQPQHF. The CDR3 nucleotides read TGTGCCTGGAGTAGGGGCCCCGGTAGCAATCAGCCCCAGCATTTT.

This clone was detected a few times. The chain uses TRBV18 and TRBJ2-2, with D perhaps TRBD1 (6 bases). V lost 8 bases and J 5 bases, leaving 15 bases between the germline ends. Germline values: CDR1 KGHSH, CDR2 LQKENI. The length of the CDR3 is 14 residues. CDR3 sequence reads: CASPAGTTTGELFF. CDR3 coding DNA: TGTGCCAGCCCGGCCGGGACAACTACCGGGGAGCTGTTTTTT.

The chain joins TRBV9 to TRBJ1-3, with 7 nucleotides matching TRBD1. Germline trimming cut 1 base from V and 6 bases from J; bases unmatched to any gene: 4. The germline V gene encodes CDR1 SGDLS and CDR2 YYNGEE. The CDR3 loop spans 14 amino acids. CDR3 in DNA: TGTGCCAGCAGCGTAACAGGGGTAGAAAACACCATATATTTT. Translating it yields CASSVTGVENTIYF.

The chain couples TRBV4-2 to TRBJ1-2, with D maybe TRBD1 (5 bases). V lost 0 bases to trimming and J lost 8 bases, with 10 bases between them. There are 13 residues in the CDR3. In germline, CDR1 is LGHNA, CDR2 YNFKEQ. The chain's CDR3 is CASSQEVRGGYTF. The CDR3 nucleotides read TGTGCCAGCAGCCAAGAGGTCCGGGGGGGCTACACCTTC.

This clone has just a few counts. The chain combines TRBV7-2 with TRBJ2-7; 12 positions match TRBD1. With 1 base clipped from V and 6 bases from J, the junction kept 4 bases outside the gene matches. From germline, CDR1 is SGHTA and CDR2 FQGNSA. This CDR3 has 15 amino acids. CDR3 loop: CASSLGRDRGPEQYF. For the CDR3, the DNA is TGTGCCAGCAGCTTAGGCCGGGACAGGGGGCCCGAGCAGTACTTC.

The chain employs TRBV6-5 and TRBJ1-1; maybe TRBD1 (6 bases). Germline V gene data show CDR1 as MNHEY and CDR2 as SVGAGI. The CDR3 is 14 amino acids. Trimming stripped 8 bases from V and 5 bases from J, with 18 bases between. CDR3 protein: CASLSWTEQTEAFF. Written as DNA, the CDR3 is TGTGCCAGCTTAAGTTGGACAGAACAAACTGAAGCTTTCTTT.